These T cell receptor beta chains were read from a single sample in a study of cytomegalovirus exposure and HLA in healthy donors. Some clones are missing from TCRdb's copy, which holds only in-frame ones; the method was immunoSEQ multiplex PCR. The table shows 170,000 or so clones, with 78% occurring only once. Sequencing used PBMCs. All receptors derive from a woman between 35 and 50 years old in good health and CMV-seronegative. Both conserved end residues are part of each CDR3. The D gene is left open where the match is weak. Not all rows give a size; the values are once, few, many and, for expanded clones, a class.

.	14	TRBJ1-6	TRBV14	.	TGTGCCAGCAGCCAAGGGCAGGGGAATTCACCCCTCCACTTT	CASSQGQGNSPLHF
.	16	TRBJ1-5	TRBV6-5	.	TGTGCCAGCAGTTACGCAGGGATTGGCGGCAATCAGCCCCAGCATTTT	CASSYAGIGGNQPQHF
.	15	TRBJ1-6	TRBV4-1	.	TGCGCCAGCAGCCAAGACGGGGTCGGCGGTTCACCCCTCCACTTT	CASSQDGVGGSPLHF
.	16	TRBJ2-1	TRBV5-1	TRBD2	TGCGCCAGCAGCTCGGAGGGGACTAGCGGGCACAATGAGCAGTTCTTC	CASSSEGTSGHNEQFF
.	11	TRBJ2-5	TRBV2	.	TGTGCCAGCAGTGCGAACCGGGATGAGTACTTC	CASSANRDEYF
.	15	TRBJ1-2	TRBV9	.	TGTGCCAGCAGCGTAGGGGACACCGAAATAAGTGGCTACACCTTC	CASSVGDTEISGYTF
.	16	TRBJ1-4	TRBV28	TRBD1	TGTGCCAGCAGGGCCGACAGGGGCAGGACTTCTGAAAAACTGTTTTTT	CASRADRGRTSEKLFF
.	14	TRBJ1-1	TRBV2	.	TGTGCCAGCAGGTCCTCCGGCAGGGTAAACGAAGCTTTCTTT	CASRSSGRVNEAFF
.	14	TRBJ1-6	TRBV6-4	.	TGTGCCAGCAGTGAAGGTACTAATAATTCACCCCTCCACTTT	CASSEGTNNSPLHF
.	15	TRBJ1-2	TRBV7-9	TRBD1	TGTGCCAGCAGCCACCACAGGGGGCGTGACTATGGCTACACCTTC	CASSHHRGRDYGYTF
.	14	TRBJ1-1	TRBV19	TRBD1	TGTGCCAGTAGTAGACAGGGGGCGAACACTGAAGCTTTCTTT	CASSRQGANTEAFF
.	13	TRBJ2-7	TRBV28	.	TGTGCCAGCAACCGACAGGATGCCTACGAGCAGTACTTC	CASNRQDAYEQYF
once	15	TRBJ2-5	TRBV6-6	.	TGTGCCAGCAGTTACTCTGGGGGCAAGGAGGAGACCCAGTACTTC	CASSYSGGKEETQYF
.	16	TRBJ2-3	TRBV18	TRBD2	TGTGCCAGCTCACCACCCGGGACTAGCGGGAGAGATACGCAGTATTTT	CASSPPGTSGRDTQYF
.	14	TRBJ1-3	TRBV7-9	.	TGTGCCAGCAGCCCCGTGGGGAGTGGAAACACCATATATTTT	CASSPVGSGNTIYF
.	15	TRBJ2-2	TRBV11-2	.	TGTGCCAGCAGCTTAAAGGACTTACTCACCGGGGAGCTGTTTTTT	CASSLKDLLTGELFF
.	15	TRBJ1-2	TRBV19	.	TGTGCCAGCTACGCCGGGGGGACGGCGAACTATGGCTACACCTTC	CASYAGGTANYGYTF
.	15	TRBJ1-4	TRBV10-3	.	TGTGCCATCAGTGAGGAGGGCTCAACTAATGAAAAACTGTTTTTT	CAISEEGSTNEKLFF
.	18	TRBJ1-1	TRBV4-1	.	TGCGCCAGCAGAGCTTTCCTAAGGGAGGAGATGAGGAACACTGAAGCTTTCTTT	CASRAFLREEMRNTEAFF
.	15	TRBJ2-1	TRBV18	.	TGTGCCAGCTCACTCCAGGGGTACTCCTACAATGAGCAGTTCTTC	CASSLQGYSYNEQFF
once	18	TRBJ2-1	TRBV7-6	.	TGTGCCAGCAGCTCACTCCGGGGTCCAGCTGGACGCAACAATGAGCAGTTCTTC	CASSSLRGPAGRNNEQFF
once	15	TRBJ2-7	TRBV5-1	.	TGCGCCAGCAGCTTGGACGCAGGGGAGTGGGGCGAGCAGTACTTC	CASSLDAGEWGEQYF
.	12	TRBJ1-2	TRBV28	.	TGTGCCAGCAGTTTAGAGAGGTCTGGCTACACCTTC	CASSLERSGYTF
.	16	TRBJ1-5	TRBV18	.	TGTGCCAGCTCATACACCTCTACAGGGTACAATCAGCCCCAGCATTTT	CASSYTSTGYNQPQHF
.	15	TRBJ1-1	TRBV5-4	.	TGTGCCAGCAGCTTGCCAGGGTTATCGAACACTGAAGCTTTCTTT	CASSLPGLSNTEAFF
.	14	TRBJ1-2	TRBV7-9	TRBD1	TGTGCCAGCAGCTGGACAGGGGGTCGGGATGGCTACACCTTC	CASSWTGGRDGYTF
.	15	TRBJ1-1	TRBV5-1	TRBD1	TGCGCCAGCAGCCCAGGACAGGGGAGGGACACTGAAGCTTTCTTT	CASSPGQGRDTEAFF
.	16	TRBJ1-5	TRBV5-6	.	TGTGCCAGCAGCCCCCGATGGTCAACGTCCAGGGAACCCCAGCATTTT	CASSPRWSTSREPQHF
.	14	TRBJ2-2	TRBV5-1	TRBD2	TGCGCCAGCAGCTTCGGGGGGGGCTCCGGGGAGCTGTTTTTT	CASSFGGGSGELFF
.	14	TRBJ1-1	TRBV6-1	TRBD1	TGTGCCAGCAGCAGACAGGGTCGGTACACTGAAGCTTTCTTT	CASSRQGRYTEAFF
few	17	TRBJ2-6	TRBV5-1	TRBD2	TGCGCCAGCAGCCGGGGACTAGCGGGCCCTGGGGCCAACGTCCTGACTTTC	CASSRGLAGPGANVLTF
few	11	TRBJ2-7	TRBV5-5	.	TGTGCCAGCAGCCACATGTACGAGCAGTACTTC	CASSHMYEQYF
.	16	TRBJ2-5	TRBV14	TRBD2	TGTGCCAGCAGCCTTCTGAGGTTAGCGGGGGAAGAGACCCAGTACTTC	CASSLLRLAGEETQYF
.	15	TRBJ2-7	TRBV6-5	TRBD1	TGTGCCAGCAGTTACTCCCCGAGGACAGGGGACGAGCAGTACTTC	CASSYSPRTGDEQYF
once	14	TRBJ2-3	TRBV18	TRBD1	TGTGCCAGCTCCAAGGACAGGGGAGCAGATACGCAGTATTTT	CASSKDRGADTQYF
.	13	TRBJ2-7	TRBV6-1	.	TGTGCCAGCAGTTCACGTACGGTACACGAGCAGTACTTC	CASSSRTVHEQYF
.	15	TRBJ2-1	TRBV18	TRBD2	TGTGCCAGCTCAGCAACCGGGACTAGCTCAGATGAGCAGTTCTTC	CASSATGTSSDEQFF
once	15	TRBJ1-5	TRBV2	.	TGTGCCAGCAGTACCCGACGGGAGGGGGATCAGCCCCAGCATTTT	CASSTRREGDQPQHF
.	15	TRBJ2-7	TRBV5-4	.	TGTGCCAGCAGTCCTACACCCGGGACATCATACGAGCAGTACTTC	CASSPTPGTSYEQYF
.	16	TRBJ2-7	TRBV11-2	TRBD2	TGTGCCAGCAGCTTAGCTGCGGGGGGGCCGATGGAGGAGCAGTACTTC	CASSLAAGGPMEEQYF
.	14	TRBJ1-1	TRBV5-1	.	TGCGCCAGCAGCTTGGATTCATTCAGCAGGGAAGCTTTCTTT	CASSLDSFSREAFF
.	11	TRBJ2-5	TRBV6-1	.	TGTGCCAGCAGGACAGCTGAGACCCAGTACTTC	CASRTAETQYF
.	14	TRBJ2-4	TRBV28	TRBD1	TGTGCCAGCAGATTATCAGGGGGAACAAACATTCAGTACTTC	CASRLSGGTNIQYF
.	15	TRBJ1-2	TRBV2	TRBD1	TGTGCCAGCAGAGGACAGGGCAGTAAAGGAGATGGCTACACCTTC	CASRGQGSKGDGYTF
.	14	TRBJ2-5	TRBV19	TRBD2	TGTGCCAGTAGTGCGGGGGGGCTAAAAGAGACCCAGTACTTC	CASSAGGLKETQYF
.	14	TRBJ1-4	TRBV11-2	.	TGTGCCAGCAGCCGTAGGGGGAGGGATGAAAAACTGTTTTTT	CASSRRGRDEKLFF
.	13	TRBJ2-2	TRBV4-2	.	TGTGCCAGCAGTCCGGCGGGCACCGGGGAGCTGTTTTTT	CASSPAGTGELFF
.	17	TRBJ2-3	TRBV4-1	TRBD2	TGCGCCAGCAGCCAAGGTCCCGCTAGCGGGGGGTTGGATACGCAGTATTTT	CASSQGPASGGLDTQYF
.	15	TRBJ2-3	TRBV7-6	TRBD1	TGTGCCAGCAGCTTTACCGGGACAGGTCCAGATACGCAGTATTTT	CASSFTGTGPDTQYF
few	14	TRBJ1-2	TRBV6-5	TRBD1	TGTGCCAGCAGTTACAGGGGACAGGCCTATGGCTACACCTTC	CASSYRGQAYGYTF
.	14	TRBJ2-5	TRBV5-1	.	TGCGCCAGCAGCTTTGGGGGGGCGTCGGAGACCCAGTACTTC	CASSFGGASETQYF
.	15	TRBJ2-1	TRBV27	.	TGTGCCAGCAGTTTACCCGGGGGGCAGAACAATGAGCAGTTCTTC	CASSLPGGQNNEQFF
.	15	TRBJ1-5	TRBV28	.	TGTGCCAGCAGACCCCCCCGGACAGCTTATCAGCCCCAGCATTTT	CASRPPRTAYQPQHF
.	13	TRBJ2-7	TRBV10-3	.	TGTGCCATCAGTGAGTCGGCAGGCTTCGAGCAGTACTTC	CAISESAGFEQYF
.	13	TRBJ2-1	TRBV11-2	TRBD1	TGTGCCAGCAGCCAGGGGGTTCTAAATGAGCAGTTCTTC	CASSQGVLNEQFF
.	13	TRBJ2-7	TRBV27	.	TGTGCTACCAGGTCTGGGGGCGCCTACGAGCAGTACTTC	CATRSGGAYEQYF
once	15	TRBJ1-3	TRBV5-6	.	TGTGCCAGCAGCTTGATCCCAGACTCTGGAAACACCATATATTTT	CASSLIPDSGNTIYF